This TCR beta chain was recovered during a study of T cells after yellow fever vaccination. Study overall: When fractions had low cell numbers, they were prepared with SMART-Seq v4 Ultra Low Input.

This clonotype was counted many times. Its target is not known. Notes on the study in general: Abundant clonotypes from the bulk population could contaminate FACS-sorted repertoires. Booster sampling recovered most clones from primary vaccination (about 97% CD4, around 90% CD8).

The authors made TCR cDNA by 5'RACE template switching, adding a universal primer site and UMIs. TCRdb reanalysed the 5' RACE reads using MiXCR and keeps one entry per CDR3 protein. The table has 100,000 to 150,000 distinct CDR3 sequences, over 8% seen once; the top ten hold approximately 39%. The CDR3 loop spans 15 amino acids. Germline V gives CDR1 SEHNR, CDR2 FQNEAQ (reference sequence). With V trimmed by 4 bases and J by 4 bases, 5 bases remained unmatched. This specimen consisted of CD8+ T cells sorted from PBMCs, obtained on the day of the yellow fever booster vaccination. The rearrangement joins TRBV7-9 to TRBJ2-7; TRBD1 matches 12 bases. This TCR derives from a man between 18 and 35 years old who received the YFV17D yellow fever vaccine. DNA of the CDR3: TGTGCCAGCAGCTCCGGGACAGGGGGCAGGTACGAGCAGTACGTC. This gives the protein CASSSGTGGRYEQYV.